These T cell receptor beta chains were read from a single sample in a study of OX40 agonist ivuxolimab in advanced cancers. Sequencing used immunoSEQ multiplex PCR; TCRdb keeps in-frame clones, though not all of them. The sample includes roughly 70,000 clones, 82% of them seen just once. Sequencing used CD4+ or CD8+ T cells sorted from blood, obtained in a trial of the OX40 agonist ivuxolimab. The source is an adult with an advanced solid tumor such as melanoma, head and neck, liver or kidney cancer. Both conserved end residues are part of each CDR3. The D gene is left open where the match is weak. Expanded clones are given a class, and other clones once, few, many or no size at all.

j_call clone_size v_call d_call cdr3_nt cdr3_aa
TRBJ1-3 . TRBV5-5 . TGTGCCAGCAGCTTGACAGGGAGCTTGACTGGAAACACCATATATTTT CASSLTGSLTGNTIYF
TRBJ1-2 . TRBV2 . TGTGCCAGCAGCAGGGCCGCTAACTATGGCTACACCTTC CASSRAANYGYTF
TRBJ1-2 . TRBV10-3 . TGTGCCATCAGTGAGTGGAGAGGGGATGGCTACACCTTC CAISEWRGDGYTF
TRBJ1-3 . TRBV7-2 . TGTGCCAGCAGCTTAAGTAGACAGGGAAACACCATATATTTT CASSLSRQGNTIYF
TRBJ2-5 . TRBV4-2 . TGTGCCAGCAGCCAAGGCGTGGGGGGATTCCAAGAGACCCAGTACTTC CASSQGVGGFQETQYF
TRBJ2-5 . TRBV4-1 TRBD1 TGCGCCAGCAGCCGGGCCGGACAGGGGCAAGAGACCCAGTACTTC CASSRAGQGQETQYF
TRBJ2-3 . TRBV5-1 . TGCGCCAGCAGCTACCGGGACAACACAGATACGCAGTATTTT CASSYRDNTDTQYF
TRBJ2-1 . TRBV6-1 . TGTGCCAGCAGTGGAGGAGGGCTAGCAGTCAATGAGCAGTTCTTC CASSGGGLAVNEQFF
TRBJ2-3 . TRBV7-2 TRBD1 TGTGCCAGCAGCACCGGACAGGGTAGCTGGGATACGCAGTATTTT CASSTGQGSWDTQYF
TRBJ2-1 . TRBV2 . TGTGCCAGCTCTAGGGCCATTGAGCAGTTCTTC CASSRAIEQFF
TRBJ2-5 . TRBV5-1 . TGCGCCAGCAGTCGAGGAGTTCGACAGACCCAGTACTTC CASSRGVRQTQYF
TRBJ1-2 . TRBV6-6 . TGTGCCAGCAGGGGATCCACAGGGAACTATGGCTACACCTTC CASRGSTGNYGYTF
TRBJ2-5 . TRBV5-4 . TGTGCCAGCAGCTTGTTTCAGCAAGAGACCCAGTACTTC CASSLFQQETQYF
TRBJ2-5 . TRBV28 TRBD1 TGTGCCAGCACCTTAGAGGGGGCAGGACTCACACCCCAGTACTTC CASTLEGAGLTPQYF
TRBJ2-1 . TRBV7-9 TRBD2 TGTGCCAGCAGCTTGGGGACTAGCGGGAGCGGCTCCTACAATGAGCAGTTCTTC CASSLGTSGSGSYNEQFF
TRBJ2-7 . TRBV7-9 TRBD2 TGTGCCAGCAGCAGACTAGCGGGGTCCGAGCAGTACTTC CASSRLAGSEQYF
TRBJ2-7 . TRBV6-5 . TGTGCCAGCAGTCCGGACAATACCTACGAGCAGTACTTC CASSPDNTYEQYF
TRBJ1-2 . TRBV28 . TGTGCCAGCAGTTTCCGGGGGCGCTCGGACTATGGCTACACCTTC CASSFRGRSDYGYTF
TRBJ2-2 . TRBV28 TRBD1 TGTGCCAGCAACCCACAGGGGGCGAACACCGGGGAGCTGTTTTTT CASNPQGANTGELFF
TRBJ1-1 . TRBV19 . TGTGCCAGTAGTATTGTAGTAGGGGAGCCGAACACTGAAGCTTTCTTT CASSIVVGEPNTEAFF
TRBJ2-5 . TRBV2 . TGTGCCAGCAGTGTCTTTCCCCAAGAGACCCAGTACTTC CASSVFPQETQYF
TRBJ1-3 medium-sized TRBV28 TRBD1 TGTGCCAGCAGAAAGGGACAGGGGGTACGGCGAAACACCATATATTTT CASRKGQGVRRNTIYF